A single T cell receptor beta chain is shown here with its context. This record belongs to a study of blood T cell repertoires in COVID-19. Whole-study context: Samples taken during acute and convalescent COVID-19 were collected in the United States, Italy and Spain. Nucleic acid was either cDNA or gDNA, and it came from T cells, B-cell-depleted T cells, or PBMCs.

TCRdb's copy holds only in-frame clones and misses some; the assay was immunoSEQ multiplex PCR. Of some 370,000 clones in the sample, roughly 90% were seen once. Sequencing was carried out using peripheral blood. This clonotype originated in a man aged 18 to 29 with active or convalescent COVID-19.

CDR3 DNA sequence: TGTGCCAGCAGCTTAGTCGCGACCGGGGAGCTGTTTTTT. Amino acid sequence: CASSLVATGELFF. The genes are TRBV11-2 and TRBJ2-2; D is undetermined. Trimming removed 1 base at V and 5 bases at J, with 5 bases between. Germline CDR1 and CDR2: SGHAT and FQNNGV. CDR3 size: 13 residues.